Listed below are T cell receptor beta chains from one sample, sequenced in a study of PD-1 blockade in classical Hodgkin lymphoma. The data were produced by immunoSEQ multiplex PCR, yet TCRdb's version contains in-frame clones alone and is incomplete. The table shows 20,000 or so clones, with roughly 77% occurring only once. The sequencing here drew on peripheral blood mononuclear cells (PBMCs), taken before the second cycle of nivolumab. The receptors originated from a human donor with classical Hodgkin lymphoma. CDR3s leave out the opening cysteine and the closing phenylalanine or tryptophan. The order of the fields is J gene, D gene, clone size, V gene, CDR3 protein. The D gene is left open where the match is weak. The size entry is marked missing in some rows and otherwise reads once, few, many or a size class.

j_gene: TRBJ2-4
d_gene: -
abundance: -
v_gene: TRBV2
CDR3aa: ASSEDGREVVIQY

j_gene: TRBJ1-5
d_gene: -
abundance: -
v_gene: TRBV4-1
CDR3aa: ASSQDTGYQPQH

j_gene: TRBJ2-5
d_gene: -
abundance: few
v_gene: TRBV2
CDR3aa: ASNRGGRETQY

j_gene: TRBJ2-1
d_gene: TRBD2
abundance: -
v_gene: TRBV7-9
CDR3aa: ASSSIAGERDYNEQF

j_gene: TRBJ2-3
d_gene: -
abundance: -
v_gene: TRBV18
CDR3aa: ASSPLGATDTQY

j_gene: TRBJ1-1
d_gene: -
abundance: few
v_gene: TRBV5-1
CDR3aa: ASSWSGTDAEAF

j_gene: TRBJ1-6
d_gene: TRBD1
abundance: -
v_gene: TRBV2
CDR3aa: ASMGQGNSPLH

j_gene: TRBJ1-3
d_gene: TRBD1
abundance: -
v_gene: TRBV18
CDR3aa: ASSPQQGASGNTIY

j_gene: TRBJ2-1
d_gene: -
abundance: -
v_gene: TRBV11-3
CDR3aa: ASSSRISSYNEQF

j_gene: TRBJ2-2
d_gene: TRBD1
abundance: -
v_gene: TRBV4-3
CDR3aa: ASSQAWGQNTGELF

j_gene: TRBJ2-2
d_gene: -
abundance: -
v_gene: TRBV19
CDR3aa: ASKKSRNTGELF

j_gene: TRBJ2-3
d_gene: -
abundance: -
v_gene: TRBV14
CDR3aa: ASSQAVSAPRQY

j_gene: TRBJ1-4
d_gene: -
abundance: once
v_gene: TRBV7-2
CDR3aa: ASSLRPPYEKLF

j_gene: TRBJ2-5
d_gene: TRBD2
abundance: -
v_gene: TRBV7-6
CDR3aa: ASSLEPAGGTTQY

j_gene: TRBJ2-1
d_gene: -
abundance: -
v_gene: TRBV4-3
CDR3aa: ASSQLRGGGNNEQF

j_gene: TRBJ2-2
d_gene: TRBD1
abundance: -
v_gene: TRBV6-1
CDR3aa: ASSRSWTGTGELF

j_gene: TRBJ1-2
d_gene: -
abundance: -
v_gene: TRBV2
CDR3aa: ASSDGVRGGGYT

j_gene: TRBJ1-3
d_gene: -
abundance: -
v_gene: TRBV28
CDR3aa: ASSLRISGNTIY

j_gene: TRBJ2-7
d_gene: TRBD1
abundance: -
v_gene: TRBV10-3
CDR3aa: AISEVQGVYEQY

j_gene: TRBJ2-3
d_gene: -
abundance: once
v_gene: TRBV7-2
CDR3aa: ASSPPLGGGSDTQY